This T cell receptor beta chain was recovered during a study of cytomegalovirus exposure and HLA in healthy donors. General study results and limits: Based on reports, TCR beta sequences accurately predicted HLA-A and HLA-B alleles for most subjects. Links to common viral pathogens appeared, in a later analysis, for several of the most significant clusters.

Details on this clone: The antigen remains undetermined.

This CDR3 has 13 residues. V shed 3 bases, J shed 12 bases, and the junction held 8 bases outside the gene matches. Looked up from germline, CDR1 is SNHLY and CDR2 is FYNNEI. PCR primers comprised 60 Vbeta and 13 Jbeta primers. The protocol was immunoSEQ multiplex PCR, while the TCRdb copy is restricted to in-frame clones and leaves out a portion. Among under 150,000 clones listed, 81% were seen once. Sample: PBMCs. The sequence came from a man aged 18-30 years in good health and CMV-seronegative. The genes are TRBV2 and TRBJ2-1; 7 bases map to TRBD2. The DNA of the CDR3 is TGTGCCAGCAGTGAGCCTAGGACGGGAGGGCAGTTCTTC. The encoded protein is CASSEPRTGGQFF.